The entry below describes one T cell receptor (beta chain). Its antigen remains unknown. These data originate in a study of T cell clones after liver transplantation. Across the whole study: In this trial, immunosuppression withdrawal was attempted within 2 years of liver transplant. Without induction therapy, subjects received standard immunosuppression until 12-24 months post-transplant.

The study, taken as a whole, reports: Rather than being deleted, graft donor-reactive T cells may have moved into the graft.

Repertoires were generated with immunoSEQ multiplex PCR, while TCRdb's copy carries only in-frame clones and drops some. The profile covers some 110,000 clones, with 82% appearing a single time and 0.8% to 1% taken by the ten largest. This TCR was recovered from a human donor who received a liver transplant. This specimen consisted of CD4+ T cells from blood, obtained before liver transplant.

CDR3 protein: CSARRGGQETQYF. DNA for the CDR3: TGCAGCGCCCGCCGGGGGGGCCAAGAGACCCAGTACTTC. V gene TRBV29-1 combines with J gene TRBJ2-5; 8 bases align to TRBD2. V lost 7 bases, J lost 1 base, and 5 bases stayed unmatched. Per the germline V gene, CDR1 is SQVTM and CDR2 is ANQGSEA. The CDR3 is 13 amino acids.